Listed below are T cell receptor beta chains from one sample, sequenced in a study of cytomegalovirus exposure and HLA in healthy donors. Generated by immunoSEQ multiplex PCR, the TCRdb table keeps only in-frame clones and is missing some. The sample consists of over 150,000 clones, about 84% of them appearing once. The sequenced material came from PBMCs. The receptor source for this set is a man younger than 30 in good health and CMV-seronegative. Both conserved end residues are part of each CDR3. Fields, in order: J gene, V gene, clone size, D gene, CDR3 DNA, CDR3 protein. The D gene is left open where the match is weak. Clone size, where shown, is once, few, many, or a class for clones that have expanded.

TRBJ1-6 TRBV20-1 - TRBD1 TGCAGTGCTTATAAGGGACAGGCCCTCCACTTT CSAYKGQALHF
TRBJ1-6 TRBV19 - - TGTGCCAGTAGCCCACAGGCGTCCTATAATTCACCCCTCCACTTT CASSPQASYNSPLHF
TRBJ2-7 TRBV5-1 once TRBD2 TGCGCCAGCAGCTTGGCCCCTGGACTAGCGGGGGGGTACGAGCAGTACTTC CASSLAPGLAGGYEQYF
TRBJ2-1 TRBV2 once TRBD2 TGTGCCAGCAGTCAACTAGCGGGGGGAGGGGCTCTCTTC CASSQLAGGGALF
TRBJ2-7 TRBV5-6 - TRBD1 TGTGCCAGCAGCCGCGGGACAGGGGAGTCCGAGCAGTACTTC CASSRGTGESEQYF
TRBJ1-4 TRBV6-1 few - TGTGCCAGCAGTGGGCGGGGCAGGGAGAGGGAAAAACTGTTTTTT CASSGRGREREKLFF
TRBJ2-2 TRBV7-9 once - TGTTCCAGCAGCTTCCCTATTAAACCGCTGAGGGACACCGGGGAGCTGTTTTTT CSSSFPIKPLRDTGELFF
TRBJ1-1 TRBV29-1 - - TGCAGCGGGGCGAACACTGAAGCTTTCTTT CSGANTEAFF
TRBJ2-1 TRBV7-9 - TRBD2 TGTGCCAGCAGCCCCCGACTAGCGGGAGCAAGCAATGAGCAGTTCTTC CASSPRLAGASNEQFF
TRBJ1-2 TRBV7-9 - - TGTTCCAGCAGCCGGGACATCAATGGCTACACCTTC CSSSRDINGYTF
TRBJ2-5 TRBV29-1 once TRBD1 TGCAGCGTTGGAGAGGTCGGACAGGGTGTGTACTTC CSVGEVGQGVYF
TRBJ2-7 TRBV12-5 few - TGTGCTAGTGGTTTGGACGCGACAAGCTACGAGCAGTACTTC CASGLDATSYEQYF
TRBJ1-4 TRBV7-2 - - TGTGCCAGCAGCCAGGGGAGAAAACTGTTTTTT CASSQGRKLFF
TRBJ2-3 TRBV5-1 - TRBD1 TGCGCCAGCAGCTCAGGGGGCGGCACAGATACGCAGTATTTT CASSSGGGTDTQYF
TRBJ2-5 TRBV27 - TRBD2 TGTGCCAGCAGCTCTCCCCGAGCGGGAGAAGAGACCCAGTACTTC CASSSPRAGEETQYF
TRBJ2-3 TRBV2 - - TGTGCCAGCCCCGCGGGGGCCGCAGATACGCAGTATTTT CASPAGAADTQYF
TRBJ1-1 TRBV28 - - TGTGCCAGCTTCCCCGCAGGCTGGAACACTGAAGCTTTCTTT CASFPAGWNTEAFF
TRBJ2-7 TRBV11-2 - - TGTGCCAGCAGCCTAGATACTGCCTACGAGCAGTACTTC CASSLDTAYEQYF
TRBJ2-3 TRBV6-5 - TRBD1 TGTGCCAGCAGGCTGACAGGGCAGGATAGGGATACGCAGTATTTT CASRLTGQDRDTQYF
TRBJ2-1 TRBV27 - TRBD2 TGTGCCAGCATTGGGACTAGCGGGTCGAATGAGCAGTTCTTC CASIGTSGSNEQFF
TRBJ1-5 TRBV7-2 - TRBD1 TGTGCCAGCGGACAGGGGGCATATCAGCCCCAGCATTTT CASGQGAYQPQHF
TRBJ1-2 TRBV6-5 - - TGTGCCAGCAGTTACTCCGCTGGAGGGGGGGGCTATGGCTACACCTTC CASSYSAGGGGYGYTF
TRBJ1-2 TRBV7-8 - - TGTGCCAGCAGCTTAGGGCAGGAGGGGTATGGCTACACCTTC CASSLGQEGYGYTF
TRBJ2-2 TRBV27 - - TGTGCCAGCAGTTCGCGGGAAACCGGGGAGCTGTTTTTT CASSSRETGELFF
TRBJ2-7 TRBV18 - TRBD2 TGTGCCAGCTCACCGACTAGCGGGAGTAGTAGGGAGCAGTACTTC CASSPTSGSSREQYF
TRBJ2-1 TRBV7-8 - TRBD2 TGTGCCAGCAGCTTAGAGTCCCTAGCGGGCCACAATGAGCAGTTCTTC CASSLESLAGHNEQFF
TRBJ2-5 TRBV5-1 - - TGCGCCAGCAGCTTCGGCCAGGGGACAGAGACCCAGTACTTC CASSFGQGTETQYF
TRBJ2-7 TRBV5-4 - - TGTGCCAGCAGCTCGGAAGAGACAGCCGAGCAGTACTTC CASSSEETAEQYF
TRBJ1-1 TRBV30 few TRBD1 TGTGCCTGGGGGACAGTGAACACTGAAGCTTTCTTT CAWGTVNTEAFF
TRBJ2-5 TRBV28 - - TGTGCCAGCAGTTTACCAGGGGCCCAACTCCAAGAGACCCAGTACTTC CASSLPGAQLQETQYF
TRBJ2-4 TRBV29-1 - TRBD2 TGCAGCGTTGTCGGGGTGGGGGGGGGTTTAGCCAAAAACATTCAGTACTTC CSVVGVGGGLAKNIQYF
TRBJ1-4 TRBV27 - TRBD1 TGTGCCAGCAGTTTTTTGGGGCAGGGGGCAGCTAATGAAAAACTGTTTTTT CASSFLGQGAANEKLFF
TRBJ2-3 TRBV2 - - TGTGCCAGCAGTGAAGCCCTCACAGATACGCAGTATTTT CASSEALTDTQYF
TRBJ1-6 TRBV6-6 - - TGTGCCAGCAGTTACTCGGGCAGGGCGAAGGGTTCACCCCTCCACTTT CASSYSGRAKGSPLHF
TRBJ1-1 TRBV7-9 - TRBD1 TGTGCCAGCAGCTCGGGACAGGGAGCCACTGAAGCTTTCTTT CASSSGQGATEAFF
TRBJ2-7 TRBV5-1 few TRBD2 TGCGCCAGCAGCTTCGGGACTAGCGGGGGGACGGCGTACTTC CASSFGTSGGTAYF
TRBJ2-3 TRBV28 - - TGTGCCAGCAGTTTGGCTAGCTTTAGTGTGGATACGCAGTATTTT CASSLASFSVDTQYF